One and the same sample provided the 23 T cell receptor beta chains below, sequenced in a study of T cells in localized non-small cell lung cancer. Assay: immunoSEQ multiplex PCR; the TCRdb copy retains only in-frame clones and omits some. The table shows fewer than 40,000 clones, with roughly 93% occurring only once. The sequencing used peripheral blood, collected before any cancer treatment. Receptors were obtained from a female donor at least 60 years old with stage I lung adenocarcinoma.

The rearrangement links TRBV28 to TRBJ2-1, with TRBD1 as a possible D gene (8 bases). The CDR3 has 17 residues. Per the germline V gene, CDR1 is MDHEN and CDR2 is SYDVKM. The germline V and J ends were trimmed by 4 bases and 3 bases, with 19 bases remaining between them. The CDR3 spells CASSSQGASGLYNEQFF. CDR3 nucleotides: TGTGCCAGCAGTTCCCAGGGGGCTAGCGGCCTCTACAATGAGCAGTTCTTC.

This clone has more than one count but fewer than ten. The CDR3 sequence: CASSRSGLTTYGYTF. CDR3 bases: TGTGCCAGCAGCCGCTCCGGACTTACGACATATGGCTACACCTTC. This chain links TRBV6-5 with TRBJ1-2, with no clear D. This CDR3 has 15 amino acids. Germline lookup yields CDR1 MNHEY and CDR2 SVGAGI. Trimming removed 6 bases from V and 5 bases from J, with 19 bases in between.

The V call is TRBV7-3, the J call TRBJ1-5; D gene unclear. V was clipped by 2 bases and J by 2 bases, with 7 bases between them. The CDR3 is 14 amino acids. CDR1 SGHTA and CDR2 FQGTGA come from the germline V gene. The CDR3 spells CASSLAWGNQPQHF. The CDR3 DNA reads TGTGCCAGCAGCTTAGCTTGGGGCAATCAGCCCCAGCATTTT.

The CDR3 here is CASSRDFLGPQHF. DNA of the CDR3: TGTGCCAGCAGTCGAGACTTTTTAGGGCCCCAGCATTTT. This rearrangement joins TRBV6-4 to TRBJ1-5; D is undetermined. Germline loops: CDR1 MRHNA, CDR2 SNTAGT. V was trimmed by 5 bases and J by 9 bases, leaving 14 bases between them. CDR3 length: 13 residues.

This chain joins TRBV2 and TRBJ2-7; 9 nucleotides align to TRBD2. V dropped 10 bases and J dropped 3; count of bases not matched to a gene: 10. Looked up from germline, CDR1 is SNHLY and CDR2 is FYNNEI. The CDR3 length is 14 residues. The CDR3 region is CATPESGRYYEQYV. CDR3 DNA: TGTGCCACTCCAGAAAGCGGGAGGTACTACGAGCAGTACGTC.

This chain links TRBV5-1 with TRBJ2-2; D might be TRBD1 (6 bases). This CDR3 contains 13 residues. Per the germline V gene, CDR1 is SGHRS and CDR2 is YFSETQ. V was clipped by 4 bases and J by 10 bases, with 14 bases between them. The CDR3 region is CASSITGSEELFF. The CDR3 nucleotides are TGCGCCAGCAGCATAACAGGGAGCGAGGAGCTGTTTTTT.

This clone has only one observation. J is TRBJ1-1 and V is TRBV29-1; unclear D gene. This CDR3 region has 13 residues. V was cut by 7 bases and J by 0 bases, with 12 bases left in between. Germline V gives CDR1 SQVTM, CDR2 ANQGSEA. The CDR3 nucleotides are TGCAGCGCAGTAGGACGGATGAACACTGAAGCTTTCTTT. It translates to CSAVGRMNTEAFF.

The V gene is TRBV10-2, the J gene TRBJ2-3; possibly TRBD2 for D (5 bases). CDR1 is WSHSY, CDR2 SAAADI, per germline. The CDR3 sequence is 14 residues long. Trimming removed 2 bases at V and 9 bases at J, with 15 bases between. DNA for the CDR3: TGCGCCAGCAGTGAGATGAGGGCCCTAGAGACGCAGTATTTT. It translates to CASSEMRALETQYF.

This rearrangement joins TRBV18 to TRBJ2-2; 9 nucleotides match TRBD1. Germline values: CDR1 KGHSH, CDR2 LQKENI. The junction had 2 bases not matched to a gene; V was cut back by 2 bases and J by 4 bases. This CDR3 region has 15 residues. The CDR3 nucleotides are TGTGCCAGCTCACCAGGACAGGGGATCACCGGGGAGCTGTTTTTT. This sequence encodes CASSPGQGITGELFF.

This clone was recorded only once. The genes are TRBV5-5 and TRBJ2-3; D gene ambiguous. CDR3 length equals 15 residues. Germline assignment: CDR1 SGHKS and CDR2 YYEKEE (reference sequence). Trimming stripped 2 bases from V and 1 base from J, with 11 bases between. The CDR3 region has the DNA TGTGCCAGCAGCTTTTGGGGATCGGGCACAGATACGCAGTATTTT. This gives the protein CASSFWGSGTDTQYF. The variable domain in full, with the rest retrieved from reference TRBV5-5 and TRBJ2-3, is DAGVTQSPTHLIKTRGQQVTLRCSPISGHKSVSWYQQVLGQGPQFIFQYYEKEERGRGNFPDRFSARQFPNYSSELNVNALLLGDSALYLCASSFWGSGTDTQYFGPGTRLTVL.

The CDR3: CASSADRGPQHF. As DNA, the CDR3 is TGTGCCAGCAGCGCGGATAGGGGGCCCCAGCATTTT. V usage is TRBV9 and J usage is TRBJ1-5, with D tentatively TRBD1 (5 bases). The germline V and J ends were trimmed by 3 bases and 9 bases, with 10 bases remaining between them. In germline, CDR1 is SGDLS, CDR2 YYNGEE. The CDR3 is 12 amino acids.

J is TRBJ2-5 and V is TRBV25-1; no reliable D call. CDR1 is MGHDK, CDR2 SYGVNS, per germline. The CDR3 totals 14 residues. V was pared by 1 base and J by 0 bases, with 6 bases between. In DNA form, the CDR3 reads TGTGCCAGCAGTGAATGGACGGACCAAGAGACCCAGTACTTC. This gives the protein CASSEWTDQETQYF.

The J gene is TRBJ2-2, the V gene TRBV11-3; weak D call: TRBD1 (6 bases). Trimming stripped 1 base from V and 4 bases from J, with 13 bases between. Germline-derived CDR1 and CDR2 are SGHNT and YENEEA. CDR3 length equals 16 residues. As DNA, the CDR3 is TGTGCCAGCAGCTTAGGCGACAGGACGACCACCGGGGAGCTGTTTTTT. As protein: CASSLGDRTTTGELFF.

This clone was observed a few times. The chain joins TRBV5-6 to TRBJ2-5; D not certain. Trimming cost V 1 base and J 2 bases, with 3 bases left between them. Germline CDR1 and CDR2: SGHDT and YYEEEE. There are 12 residues in the CDR3. The CDR3 DNA is TGTGCCAGCAGCTTGACTCAAGAGACCCAGTACTTC. Translation gives CASSLTQETQYF.

The chain employs TRBV18 and TRBJ1-1; perhaps TRBD1 as D (6 bases). Germline V lookup: CDR1 KGHSH, CDR2 LQKENI. Trimming removed 2 bases from V and 5 bases from J, with 12 bases in between. The CDR3 covers 14 residues. The CDR3 nucleotides are TGTGCCAGCTCACCAGAGGGGGGTAAGACTGAAGCTTTCTTT. This encodes CASSPEGGKTEAFF.

The rearrangement joins TRBV6-1 to TRBJ2-6, with TRBD2 as a possible D gene (6 bases). The V end was cut by 2 bases, the J end by 2 bases, with 7 bases between. CDR1 MNHNS and CDR2 SASEGT come from the germline V gene. The length of the CDR3 is 15 residues. The CDR3 is CASSERRAGANVLTF. The CDR3 nucleotides are TGTGCCAGCAGTGAACGGAGGGCTGGGGCCAACGTCCTGACTTTC.

This rearrangement joins TRBV11-3 to TRBJ2-1; the D gene is possibly TRBD1 (6 bases). CDR1 and CDR2 (germline): SGHNT, YENEEA. The CDR3 length is 15 residues. The V gene lost 4 bases and the J gene lost 0 bases, with 10 bases spanning the gap. CDR3 amino acids: CASSSGQSSYNEQFF. The CDR3 nucleotides are TGTGCCAGCAGCTCAGGACAGAGCTCCTACAATGAGCAGTTCTTC.

This chain joins TRBV30 and TRBJ1-1, with D perhaps matching TRBD1 (5 bases). The CDR3 sequence is 14 residues long. The V gene lost 5 bases and the J gene lost 1 base, with 14 bases spanning the gap. Germline values: CDR1 GTSNPN, CDR2 SVGIG (reference sequence). CDR3 in DNA: TGTGCCTGGGGCGGAATAACAGGGAACACTGAAGCTTTCTTT. It is translated as CAWGGITGNTEAFF.

The chain joins TRBV29-1 to TRBJ2-1, with D possibly TRBD2 on 6 matching bases. The CDR3 runs 13 residues. Germline V gene lookup returns CDR1 SQVTM and CDR2 ANQGSEA. Trimming removed 3 bases at V and 8 bases at J, with 14 bases between. For the CDR3, the DNA is TGCAGCGTTGACGATCTAGCGTACCATGAGCAGTTCTTC. Amino acid sequence: CSVDDLAYHEQFF.

The chain employs TRBV4-3 and TRBJ1-2, with 9 bases matching TRBD1. Unmatched junction bases numbered 4, after V lost 1 base and J lost 4 bases. CDR1 is LGHNA, CDR2 YSLEER, per germline. The CDR3 has 15 amino acids. Here the CDR3 reads CASSQGRTGVYGYTF. The DNA of the CDR3 is TGCGCCAGCAGCCAAGGCAGGACAGGGGTCTATGGCTACACCTTC.

The J gene is TRBJ2-3, the V gene TRBV25-1, with D perhaps matching TRBD1 (6 bases). The CDR3 is 12 residues long. The germline gives CDR1 MGHDK, CDR2 SYGVNS. Trimming removed 1 base from V and 15 bases from J, with 14 bases in between. Written as DNA, the CDR3 is TGTGCCAGCAGTGAATCGACAGGAAGGGAATATTTT. It translates to CASSESTGREYF.

The V and J genes are TRBV10-3 and TRBJ2-2, with 10 bases fitting TRBD1. CDR3 length: 16 amino acids. The junction had 7 bases not matched to a gene; V was cut back by 5 bases and J by 4 bases. Germline V gives CDR1 ENHRY, CDR2 SYGVKD. This CDR3 is CAISTGDRGSTGELFF. CDR3 DNA: TGTGCCATCAGTACCGGGGACAGGGGATCCACCGGGGAGCTGTTTTTT.

The CDR3 region is CASSQTGWESTF. CDR3 DNA: TGTGCCAGCTCACAAACTGGGTGGGAGTCCACCTTC. The V gene is TRBV18, the J gene TRBJ1-2; D remains unclear. Germline CDR1 is KGHSH and CDR2 is LQKENI. The CDR3 loop spans 12 amino acids. The germline V and J ends were trimmed by 4 bases and 13 bases, with 16 bases remaining between them.